This T cell receptor (beta chain) was documented in a study of patients and donors after allogeneic stem cell transplantation. One entry per CDR3 protein results from TCRdb running MiXCR on the RT-PCR reads. The sample lists some 160,000 distinct CDR3 sequences, roughly 24% occurring once. This clonotype appeared a few times. The germline V gene encodes CDR1 MNHEY and CDR2 SMNVEV (reference sequence). Trimming at V came to 3 bases and at J to 7 bases, leaving 5 bases not matched to a gene. The CDR3 consists of 14 residues. The origin of this receptor is a human donor who was either an allogeneic HSCT recipient or a stem cell or donor lymphocyte infusion donor (not recorded which). It is not recorded whose cells these are; they may come from a transplant donor. The sequenced sample was blood, either unsorted or a sorted T cell fraction (not recorded which). This chain links TRBV27 with TRBJ2-7; 11 bases line up with TRBD2. CDR3 sequence reads: CASSLVAGGREQYF. The CDR3 DNA follows: TGTGCCAGCAGTTTGGTAGCGGGAGGGCGAGAGCAGTACTTC.